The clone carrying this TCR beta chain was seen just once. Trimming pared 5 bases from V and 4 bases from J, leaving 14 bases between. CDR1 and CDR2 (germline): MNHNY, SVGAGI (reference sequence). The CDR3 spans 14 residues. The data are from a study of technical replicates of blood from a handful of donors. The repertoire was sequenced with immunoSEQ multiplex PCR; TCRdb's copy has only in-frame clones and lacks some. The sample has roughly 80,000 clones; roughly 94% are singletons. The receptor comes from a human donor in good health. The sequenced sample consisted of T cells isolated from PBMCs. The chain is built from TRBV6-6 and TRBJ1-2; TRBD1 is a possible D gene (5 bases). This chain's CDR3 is CASSGEGLSYGYTF. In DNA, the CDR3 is TGTGCCAGCAGTGGAGAGGGACTGTCCTATGGCTACACCTTC.